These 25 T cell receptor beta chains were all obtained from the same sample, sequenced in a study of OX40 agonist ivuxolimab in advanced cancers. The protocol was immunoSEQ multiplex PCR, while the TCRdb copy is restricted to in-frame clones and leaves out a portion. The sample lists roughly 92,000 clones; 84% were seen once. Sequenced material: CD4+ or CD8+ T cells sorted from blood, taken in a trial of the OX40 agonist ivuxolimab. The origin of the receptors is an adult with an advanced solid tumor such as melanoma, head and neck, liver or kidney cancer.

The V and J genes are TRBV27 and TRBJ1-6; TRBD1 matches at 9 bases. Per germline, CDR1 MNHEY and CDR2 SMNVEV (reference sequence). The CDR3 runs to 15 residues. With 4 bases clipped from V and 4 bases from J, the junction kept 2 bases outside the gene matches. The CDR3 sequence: CASSSGQGYNSPLHF. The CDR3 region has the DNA TGTGCCAGCAGTTCAGGACAGGGGTATAATTCACCCCTCCACTTT.

In DNA, the CDR3 is TGTGCCTGCCCGGGGGGTTCAAACTATAATTCACCCCTCCACTTT. Translation: CACPGGSNYNSPLHF. This sequence joins TRBV30 and TRBJ1-6; D possibly corresponds to TRBD1 (5 bases). Germline V gene lookup returns CDR1 GTSNPN and CDR2 SVGIG (reference sequence). The CDR3 has 15 amino acids. With 6 bases removed from V and 3 bases from J, the gap between germline ends came to 15 bases.

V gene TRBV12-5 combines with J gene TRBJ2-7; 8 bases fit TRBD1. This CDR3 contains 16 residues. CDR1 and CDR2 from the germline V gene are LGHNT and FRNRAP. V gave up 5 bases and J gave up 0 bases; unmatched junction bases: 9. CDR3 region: CASGPGQGQFSYEQYF. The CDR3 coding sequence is TGTGCTAGTGGTCCCGGACAGGGCCAATTCTCCTACGAGCAGTACTTC.

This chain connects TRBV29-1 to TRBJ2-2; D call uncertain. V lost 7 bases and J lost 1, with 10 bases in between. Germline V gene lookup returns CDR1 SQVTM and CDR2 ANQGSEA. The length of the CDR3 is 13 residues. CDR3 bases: TGCAGCGCCCGGGTGGGGAACACCGGGGAGCTGTTTTTT. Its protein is CSARVGNTGELFF.

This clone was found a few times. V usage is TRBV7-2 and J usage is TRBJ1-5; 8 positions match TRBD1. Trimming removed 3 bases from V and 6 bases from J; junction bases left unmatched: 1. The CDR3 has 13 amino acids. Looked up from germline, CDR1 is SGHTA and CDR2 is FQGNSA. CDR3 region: CASSFTGGQPQHF. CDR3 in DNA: TGTGCCAGCAGCTTCACAGGGGGTCAGCCCCAGCATTTT.

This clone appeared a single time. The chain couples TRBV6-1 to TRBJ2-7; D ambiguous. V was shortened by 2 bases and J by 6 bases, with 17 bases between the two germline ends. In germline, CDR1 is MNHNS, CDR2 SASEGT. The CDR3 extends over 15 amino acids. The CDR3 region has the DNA TGTGCCAGCAGTGAATGGGCAGCTGCGGTGGGCGAGCAGTACTTC. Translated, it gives CASSEWAAAVGEQYF.

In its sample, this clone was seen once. CDR3 residues: CASSSFFGEGTQHF. CDR3 DNA sequence: TGTGCCAGCAGCTCGTTCTTCGGGGAGGGGACCCAGCATTTT. This sequence joins TRBV7-2 and TRBJ1-5; D is perhaps TRBD1 (5 bases). V lost 4 bases, J lost 11 bases, and 18 bases lay in between. Germline V gene data show CDR1 as SGHTA and CDR2 as FQGNSA. The length of the CDR3 is 14 residues.

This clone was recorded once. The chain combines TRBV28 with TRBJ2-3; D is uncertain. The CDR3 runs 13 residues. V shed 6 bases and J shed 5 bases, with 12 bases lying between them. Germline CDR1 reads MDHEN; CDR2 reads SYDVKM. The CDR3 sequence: CASSSTPGDTQYF. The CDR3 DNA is TGTGCCAGCAGCTCGACTCCGGGAGATACGCAGTATTTT.

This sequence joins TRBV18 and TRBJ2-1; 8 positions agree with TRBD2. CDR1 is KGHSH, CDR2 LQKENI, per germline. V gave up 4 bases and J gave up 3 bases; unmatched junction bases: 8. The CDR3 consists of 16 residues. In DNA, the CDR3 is TGTGCCAGCTCACTTCTACGGGGGGGAAGCTACAATGAGCAGTTCTTC. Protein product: CASSLLRGGSYNEQFF.

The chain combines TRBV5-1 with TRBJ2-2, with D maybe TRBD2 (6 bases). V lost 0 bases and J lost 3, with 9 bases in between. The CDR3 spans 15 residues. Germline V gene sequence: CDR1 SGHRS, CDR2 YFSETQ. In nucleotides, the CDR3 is TGCGCCAGCAGCTTGGCCGGGGGATACACCGGGGAGCTGTTTTTT. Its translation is CASSLAGGYTGELFF.

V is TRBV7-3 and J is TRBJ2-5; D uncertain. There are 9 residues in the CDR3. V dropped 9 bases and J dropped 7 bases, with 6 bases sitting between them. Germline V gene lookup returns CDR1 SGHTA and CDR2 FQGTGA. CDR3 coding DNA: TGTGCCAGGCCCGGGACCCAGTACTTC. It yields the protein CARPGTQYF.

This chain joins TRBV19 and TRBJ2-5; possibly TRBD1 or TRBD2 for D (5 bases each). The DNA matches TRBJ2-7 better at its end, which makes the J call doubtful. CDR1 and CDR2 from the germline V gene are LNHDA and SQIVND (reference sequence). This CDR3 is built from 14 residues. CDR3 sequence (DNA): TGTGCCAGTAGTATGGGGGACGTCTCCTACGAGCAGTACTTC. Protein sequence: CASSMGDVSYEQYF.

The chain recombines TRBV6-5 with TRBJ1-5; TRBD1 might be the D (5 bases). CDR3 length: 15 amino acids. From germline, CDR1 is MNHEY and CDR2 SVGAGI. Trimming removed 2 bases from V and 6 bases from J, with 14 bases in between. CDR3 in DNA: TGTGCCAGCAGTTACGATTGGAGGGGCGGTCAGCCCCAGCATTTT. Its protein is CASSYDWRGGQPQHF.

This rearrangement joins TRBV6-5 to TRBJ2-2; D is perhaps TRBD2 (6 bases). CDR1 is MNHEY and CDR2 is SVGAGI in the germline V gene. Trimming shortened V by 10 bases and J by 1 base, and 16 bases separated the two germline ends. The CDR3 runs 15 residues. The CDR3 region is CATLPGVKNTGELFF. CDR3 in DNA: TGTGCCACATTGCCGGGGGTGAAGAACACCGGGGAGCTGTTTTTT.

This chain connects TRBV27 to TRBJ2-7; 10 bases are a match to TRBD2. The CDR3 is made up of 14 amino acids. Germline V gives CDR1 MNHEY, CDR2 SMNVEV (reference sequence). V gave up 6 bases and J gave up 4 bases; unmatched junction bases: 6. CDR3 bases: TGTGCCAGCAGGATACTAGCGGGGAAGTACGAGCAGTACTTC. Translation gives CASRILAGKYEQYF.

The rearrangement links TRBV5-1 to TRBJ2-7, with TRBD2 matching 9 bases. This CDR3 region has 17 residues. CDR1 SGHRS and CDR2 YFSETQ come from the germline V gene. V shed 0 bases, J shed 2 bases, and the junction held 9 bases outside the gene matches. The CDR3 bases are TGCGCCAGCAGCTTGGCCGCGGCGGGAGGGCCGGCCTACGAGCAGTACTTC. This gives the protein CASSLAAAGGPAYEQYF.

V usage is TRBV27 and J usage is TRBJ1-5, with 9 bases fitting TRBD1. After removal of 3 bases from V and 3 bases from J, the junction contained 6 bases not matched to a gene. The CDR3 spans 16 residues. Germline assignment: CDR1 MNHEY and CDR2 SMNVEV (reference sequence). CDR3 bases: TGTGCCAGCAGTTTTAGGGGACAGGGCATCAATCAGCCCCAGCATTTT. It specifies CASSFRGQGINQPQHF.

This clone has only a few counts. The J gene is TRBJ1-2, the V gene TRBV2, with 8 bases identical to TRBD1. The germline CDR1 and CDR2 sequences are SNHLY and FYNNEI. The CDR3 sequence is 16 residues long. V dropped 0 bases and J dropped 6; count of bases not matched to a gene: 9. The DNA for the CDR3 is TGTGCCAGCAGTGAAGCGCTTGGCAGGGGGCGAGATGGCTACACCTTC. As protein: CASSEALGRGRDGYTF.

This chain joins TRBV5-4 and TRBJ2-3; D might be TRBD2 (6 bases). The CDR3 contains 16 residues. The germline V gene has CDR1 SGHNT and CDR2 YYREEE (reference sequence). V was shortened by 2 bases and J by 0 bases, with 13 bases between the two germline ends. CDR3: CASSFGLPLSTDTQYF. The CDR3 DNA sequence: TGTGCCAGCAGCTTTGGACTACCACTAAGCACAGATACGCAGTATTTT.

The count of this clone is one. In nucleotides, the CDR3 is TGTGCCACCAGCAGGCAGAGGGGCACTGAAGCTTTCTTT. It is translated as CATSRQRGTEAFF. The gene calls are TRBV15 and TRBJ1-1; D is possibly TRBD1 (5 bases). Germline V gene data show CDR1 as LNHNV and CDR2 as YYDKDF (reference sequence). Trimming took 3 bases from V and 4 from J, leaving 9 bases between them. This CDR3 is built from 13 residues.

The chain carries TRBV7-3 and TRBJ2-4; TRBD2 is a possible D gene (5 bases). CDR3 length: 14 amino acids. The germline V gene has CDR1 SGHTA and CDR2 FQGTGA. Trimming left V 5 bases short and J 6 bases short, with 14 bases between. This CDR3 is CASSPTGDGNIQYF. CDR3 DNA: TGTGCCAGCAGCCCCACCGGGGATGGAAACATTCAGTACTTC.

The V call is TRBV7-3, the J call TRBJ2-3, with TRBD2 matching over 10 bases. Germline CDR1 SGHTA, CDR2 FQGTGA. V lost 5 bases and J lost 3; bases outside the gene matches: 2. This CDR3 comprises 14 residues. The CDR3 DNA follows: TGTGCCAGCAGCGCGGGACTAGCGACAGATACGCAGTATTTT. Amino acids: CASSAGLATDTQYF.

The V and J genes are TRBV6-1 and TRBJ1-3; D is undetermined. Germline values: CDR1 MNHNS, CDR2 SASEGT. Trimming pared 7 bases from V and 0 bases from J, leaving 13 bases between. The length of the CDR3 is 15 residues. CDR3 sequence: CASTTAPLSGNTIYF. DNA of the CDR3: TGTGCCAGCACTACTGCCCCACTCTCTGGAAACACCATATATTTT.

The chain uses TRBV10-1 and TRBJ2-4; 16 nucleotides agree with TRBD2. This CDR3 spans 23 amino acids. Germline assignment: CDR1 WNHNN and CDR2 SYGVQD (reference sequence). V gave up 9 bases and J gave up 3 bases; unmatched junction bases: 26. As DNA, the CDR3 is TGCGCCAGGGATACCGGGACTAGCGGGAGGGGCGGAAATGGGCGGTGGGACAAAAACATTCAGTACTTC. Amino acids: CARDTGTSGRGGNGRWDKNIQYF.

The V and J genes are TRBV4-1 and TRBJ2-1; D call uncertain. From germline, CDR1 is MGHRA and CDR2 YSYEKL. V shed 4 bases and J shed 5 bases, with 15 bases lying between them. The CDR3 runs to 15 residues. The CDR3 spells CASSRGAVENNEQFF. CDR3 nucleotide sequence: TGCGCCAGCAGCCGGGGTGCCGTGGAAAACAATGAGCAGTTCTTC.